This T cell receptor beta chain was retrieved from a study of identical twins. Whole-study results and caveats: The study reached conclusions through statistical analysis that was cross-sectional, not following the same donors.

This CDR3 is built from 13 residues. J lost 7 bases, V lost 3 bases, and 5 bases had no gene match. Germline V gene lookup returns CDR1 DFQATT and CDR2 SNEGSKA (reference sequence). In its sample, this clonotype was seen many times. What it binds is not known. It was template switching that added a universal primer site, and there were unique molecular identifiers on the cDNA. Using its own MiXCR run on the 5' RACE reads, TCRdb lists one record per CDR3 protein. The table has around 160,000 distinct CDR3 sequences, around 3.5% seen once; the top ten hold around 8%. This sequence was found in a man aged 18 to 35 in good health. Source material: memory T cells sorted from blood. The V call is TRBV20-1, the J call TRBJ2-2; 7 bases are a match to TRBD1. The CDR3 reads CSASPRGYGELFF. The CDR3, as DNA: TGCAGTGCTAGCCCCAGGGGGTACGGGGAGCTGTTTTTT.